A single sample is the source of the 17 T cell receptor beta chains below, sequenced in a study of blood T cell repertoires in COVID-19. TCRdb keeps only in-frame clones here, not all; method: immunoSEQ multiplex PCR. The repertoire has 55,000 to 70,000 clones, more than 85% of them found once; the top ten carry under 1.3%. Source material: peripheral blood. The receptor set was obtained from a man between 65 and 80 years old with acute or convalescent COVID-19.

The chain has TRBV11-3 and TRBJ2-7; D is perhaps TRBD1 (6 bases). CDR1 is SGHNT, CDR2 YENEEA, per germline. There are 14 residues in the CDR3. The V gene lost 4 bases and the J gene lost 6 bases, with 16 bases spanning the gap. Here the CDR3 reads CASSYDGGSLEQYF. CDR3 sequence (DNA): TGTGCCAGCAGCTACGATGGGGGCTCTCTCGAGCAGTACTTC.

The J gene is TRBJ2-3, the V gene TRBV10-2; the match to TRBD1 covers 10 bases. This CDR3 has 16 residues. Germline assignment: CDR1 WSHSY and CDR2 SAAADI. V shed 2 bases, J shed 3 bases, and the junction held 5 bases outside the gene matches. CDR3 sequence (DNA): TGCGCCAGCAGTGAGCCGGGACAGGGGTGGACAGATACGCAGTATTTT. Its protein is CASSEPGQGWTDTQYF.

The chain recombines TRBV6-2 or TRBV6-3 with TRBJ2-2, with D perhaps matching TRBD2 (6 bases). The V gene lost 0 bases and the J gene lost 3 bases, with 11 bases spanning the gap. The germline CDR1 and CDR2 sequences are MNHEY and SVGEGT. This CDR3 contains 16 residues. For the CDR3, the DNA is TGTGCCAGCAGTTACTCCGGCGGGGACTACACCGGGGAGCTGTTTTTT. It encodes CASSYSGGDYTGELFF.

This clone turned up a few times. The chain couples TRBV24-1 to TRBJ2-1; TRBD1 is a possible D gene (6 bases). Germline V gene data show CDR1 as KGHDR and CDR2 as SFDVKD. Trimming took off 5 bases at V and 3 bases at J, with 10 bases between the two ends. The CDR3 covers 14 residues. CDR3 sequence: CATSAGAGYNEQFF. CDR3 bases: TGTGCCACCAGTGCAGGGGCCGGCTACAATGAGCAGTTCTTC.

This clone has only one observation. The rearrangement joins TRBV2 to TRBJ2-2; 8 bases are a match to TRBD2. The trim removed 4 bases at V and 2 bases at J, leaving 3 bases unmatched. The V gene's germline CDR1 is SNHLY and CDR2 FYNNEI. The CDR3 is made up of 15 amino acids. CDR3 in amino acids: CASSASGGNTGELFF. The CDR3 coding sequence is TGTGCCAGCAGTGCGAGCGGGGGTAACACCGGGGAGCTGTTTTTT.

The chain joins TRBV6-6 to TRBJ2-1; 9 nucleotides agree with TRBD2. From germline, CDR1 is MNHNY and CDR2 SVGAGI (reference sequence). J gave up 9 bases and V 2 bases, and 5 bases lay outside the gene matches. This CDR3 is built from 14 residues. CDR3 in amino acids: CASSYGGGALEQFF. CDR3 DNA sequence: TGTGCCAGCAGTTACGGCGGGGGGGCTCTTGAGCAGTTCTTC.

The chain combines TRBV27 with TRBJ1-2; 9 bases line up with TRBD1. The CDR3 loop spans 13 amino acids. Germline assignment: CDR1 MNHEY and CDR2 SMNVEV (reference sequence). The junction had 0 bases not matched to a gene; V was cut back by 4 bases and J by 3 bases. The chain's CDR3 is CASSWDRDYGYTF. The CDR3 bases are TGTGCCAGCAGTTGGGACAGGGACTATGGCTACACCTTC.

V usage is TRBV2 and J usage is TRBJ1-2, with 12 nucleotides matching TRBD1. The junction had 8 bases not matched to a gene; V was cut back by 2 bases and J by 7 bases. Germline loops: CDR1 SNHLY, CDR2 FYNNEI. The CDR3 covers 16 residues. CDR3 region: CASSERLGQGAFGYTF. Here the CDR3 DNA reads TGTGCCAGCAGTGAACGTCTGGGACAGGGGGCGTTTGGCTACACCTTC.

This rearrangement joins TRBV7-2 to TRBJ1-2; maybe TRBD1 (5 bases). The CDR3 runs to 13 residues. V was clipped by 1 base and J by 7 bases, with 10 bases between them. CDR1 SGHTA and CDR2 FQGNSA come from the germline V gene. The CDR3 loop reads CASSLGGFSGYTF. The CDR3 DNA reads TGTGCCAGCAGCTTAGGGGGCTTCTCTGGCTACACCTTC. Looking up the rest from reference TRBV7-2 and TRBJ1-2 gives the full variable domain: GAGVSQSPSNKVTEKGKDVELRCDPISGHTALYWYRQSLGQGLEFLIYFQGNSAPDKSGLPSDRFSAERTGGSVSTLTIQRTQQEDSAVYLCASSLGGFSGYTFGSGTRLTVV.

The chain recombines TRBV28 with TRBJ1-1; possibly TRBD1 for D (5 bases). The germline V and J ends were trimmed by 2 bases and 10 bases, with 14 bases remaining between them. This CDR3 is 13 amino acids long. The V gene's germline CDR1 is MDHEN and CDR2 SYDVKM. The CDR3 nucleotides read TGTGCCAGCAGTTTAGGTTTGGACCAGGGAGCTTTCTTT. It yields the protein CASSLGLDQGAFF.

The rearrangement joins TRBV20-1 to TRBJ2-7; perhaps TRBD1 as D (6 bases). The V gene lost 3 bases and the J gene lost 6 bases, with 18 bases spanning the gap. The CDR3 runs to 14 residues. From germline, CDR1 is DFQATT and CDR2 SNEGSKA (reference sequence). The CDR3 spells CSASLSWGQGEQYF. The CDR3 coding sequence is TGCAGTGCTAGTCTCAGTTGGGGGCAGGGCGAGCAGTACTTC.

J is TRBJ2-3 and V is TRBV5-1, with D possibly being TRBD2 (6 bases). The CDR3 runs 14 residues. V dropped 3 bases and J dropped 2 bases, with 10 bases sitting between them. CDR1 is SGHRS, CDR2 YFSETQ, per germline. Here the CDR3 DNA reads TGCGCCAGCAGCTCGGGCGGGGTCACAGATACGCAGTATTTT. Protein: CASSSGGVTDTQYF.

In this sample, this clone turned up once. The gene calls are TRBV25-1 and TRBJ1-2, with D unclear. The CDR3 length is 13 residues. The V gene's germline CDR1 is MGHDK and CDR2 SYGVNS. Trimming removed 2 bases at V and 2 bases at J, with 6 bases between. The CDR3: CASSEAVNYGYTF. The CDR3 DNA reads TGTGCCAGCAGTGAAGCGGTAAACTATGGCTACACCTTC.

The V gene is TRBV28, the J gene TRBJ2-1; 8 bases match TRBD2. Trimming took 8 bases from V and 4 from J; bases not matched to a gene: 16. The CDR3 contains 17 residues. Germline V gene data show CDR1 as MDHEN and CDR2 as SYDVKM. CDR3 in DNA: TGTGCCAGCGGTAGTTTTCGGGGGGGCACACTTTACAATGAGCAGTTCTTC. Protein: CASGSFRGGTLYNEQFF.

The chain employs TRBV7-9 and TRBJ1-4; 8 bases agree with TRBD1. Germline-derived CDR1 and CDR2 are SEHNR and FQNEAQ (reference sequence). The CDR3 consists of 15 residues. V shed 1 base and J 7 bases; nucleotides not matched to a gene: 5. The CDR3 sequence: CASSLGQGRSEKLFF. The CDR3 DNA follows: TGTGCCAGCAGCTTAGGACAGGGGCGATCTGAAAAACTGTTTTTT. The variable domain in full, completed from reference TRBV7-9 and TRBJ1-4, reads DTGVSQNPRHKITKRGQNVTFRCDPISEHNRLYWYRQTLGQGPEFLTYFQNEAQLEKSRLLSDRFSAERPKGSFSTLEIQRTEQGDSAMYLCASSLGQGRSEKLFFGSGTQLSVL.

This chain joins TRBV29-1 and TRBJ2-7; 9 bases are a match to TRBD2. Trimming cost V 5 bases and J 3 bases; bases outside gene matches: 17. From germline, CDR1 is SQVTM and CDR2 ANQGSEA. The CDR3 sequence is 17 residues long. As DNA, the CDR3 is TGCAGCGTTTACGGCAGGGAGGGGGCTAGCGGGATCTACGAGCAGTACTTC. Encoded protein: CSVYGREGASGIYEQYF.

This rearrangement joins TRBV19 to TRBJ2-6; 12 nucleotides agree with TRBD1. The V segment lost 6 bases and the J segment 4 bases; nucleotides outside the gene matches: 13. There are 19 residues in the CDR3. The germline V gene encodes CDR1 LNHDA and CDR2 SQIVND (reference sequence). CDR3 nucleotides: TGTGCCAGTAGCGATGGCCGGGACAGGGGGCGTGACGGGGCCAACGTCCTGACTTTC. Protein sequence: CASSDGRDRGRDGANVLTF.